This entry lists 26 T cell receptor beta chains sequenced from one sample in a study of beta chain features in type 1 diabetes. Expressed TCRB transcripts got sequenced, as all isolated RNA was reverse transcribed. Data came from immunoSEQ multiplex PCR; TCRdb stores just in-frame clones and leaves some out. The sample holds about 900,000 clones, roughly 17% seen once. The sequencing input was naive CD4+ T cells from blood. The source is a woman aged 18-29 years in good health.

The chain combines TRBV6-5 with TRBJ2-5; possible D gene TRBD2, 5 bases. The CDR3 has 15 amino acids. Per the germline V gene, CDR1 is MNHEY and CDR2 is SVGAGI. The V gene lost 4 bases and the J gene lost 2 bases, with 14 bases spanning the gap. The CDR3 sequence: CASSSPTSSQETQYF. As DNA, the CDR3 is TGTGCCAGCAGTTCCCCCACTAGTTCTCAAGAGACCCAGTACTTC.

In this sample, this clone turned up a few times. The V gene is TRBV2, the J gene TRBJ2-7; D is uncertain. Trimming pared 7 bases from V and 0 bases from J, leaving 16 bases between. This CDR3 contains 15 residues. CDR1 SNHLY and CDR2 FYNNEI come from the germline V gene. DNA for the CDR3: TGTGCCAGCATCTTAATGGCGGAGAGCTCCTACGAGCAGTACTTC. It specifies CASILMAESSYEQYF.

This clone has a handful of counts. V usage is TRBV7-2 and J usage is TRBJ1-5; a weak D match, TRBD1 (5 bases). Trimming shortened V by 7 bases and J by 3 bases, and 16 bases separated the two germline ends. The CDR3 covers 15 residues. Per the germline V gene, CDR1 is SGHTA and CDR2 is FQGNSA. CDR3: CASNTGAQINQPQHF. CDR3 bases: TGTGCCAGCAATACTGGGGCGCAGATCAATCAGCCCCAGCATTTT.

This clone appeared a few times. A junction end diverges from the germline sequence, so it may reflect a read error. The V and J genes are TRBV6-5 and TRBJ2-7, with TRBD1 matching 11 bases. Germline CDR1 is MNHEY and CDR2 is SVGAGI. The CDR3 is made up of 13 amino acids. The CDR3 bases are TGTGCCATCAGTGGACAGGGGGCTAACGAGCAGTACTTC. Translating it yields CAISGQGANEQYF.

The rearrangement links TRBV9 to TRBJ2-1, with a weak D call TRBD2 (6 bases). The V end was cut by 2 bases, the J end by 2 bases, with 14 bases between. This CDR3 spans 16 amino acids. Germline V gene data show CDR1 as SGDLS and CDR2 as YYNGEE. The CDR3: CASSVQRASTYNEQFF. The CDR3 DNA reads as TGTGCCAGCAGCGTTCAGCGGGCCTCCACCTACAATGAGCAGTTCTTC.

The rearrangement links TRBV7-9 to TRBJ1-2; TRBD1 is a possible D gene (5 bases). The CDR3 runs 14 residues. The ends were cut back, 5 bases at V and 3 bases at J, with 13 bases in the middle. Germline V gene lookup returns CDR1 SEHNR and CDR2 FQNEAQ (reference sequence). The CDR3 here is CASSLLAGHYGYTF. The CDR3 nucleotides are TGTGCCAGCAGCCTCCTGGCAGGGCACTATGGCTACACCTTC.

This clone was detected a few times. The rearrangement uses TRBV6-1 and TRBJ2-7; the match to TRBD2 covers 10 bases. The V gene end was trimmed by 7 bases and the J gene end by 1 base; junction bases not matched to a gene: 7. The germline gives CDR1 MNHNS, CDR2 SASEGT. The CDR3 is 15 amino acids. The CDR3 here is CASTRTSGLSYEQYF. CDR3 in DNA: TGTGCCAGCACCCGGACTAGCGGCTTATCCTACGAGCAGTACTTC.

The chain has TRBV7-9 and TRBJ2-1; unclear D gene. CDR1 is SEHNR, CDR2 FQNEAQ, per germline (reference sequence). This CDR3 contains 13 residues. Trimming pared 6 bases from V and 0 bases from J, leaving 6 bases between. CDR3 sequence: CASRLGSYNEQFF. The CDR3 region has the DNA TGTGCCAGCAGACTGGGCTCCTACAATGAGCAGTTCTTC. Using reference TRBV7-9 and TRBJ2-1 for the parts outside the CDR3, the full variable domain is DTGVSQNPRHKITKRGQNVTFRCDPISEHNRLYWYRQTLGQGPEFLTYFQNEAQLEKSRLLSDRFSAERPKGSFSTLEIQRTEQGDSAMYLCASRLGSYNEQFFGPGTRLTVL.

The chain uses TRBV6-5 and TRBJ1-2; tentative D call: TRBD1 (5 bases). Germline loops: CDR1 MNHEY, CDR2 SVGAGI. Trimming pared 6 bases from V and 4 bases from J, leaving 12 bases between. There are 13 residues in the CDR3. The CDR3 sequence: CASRQTVSYGYTF. In DNA form, the CDR3 reads TGTGCCAGCAGACAGACAGTTTCCTATGGCTACACCTTC.

The rearrangement links TRBV5-1 to TRBJ2-7; D is uncertain. Germline loops: CDR1 SGHRS, CDR2 YFSETQ. V was trimmed by 1 base and J by 3 bases, leaving 11 bases between them. CDR3 length: 14 residues. CDR3 nucleotides: TGCGCCAGCAGCTTGTCTAACATCGGCTACGAGCAGTACTTC. It encodes CASSLSNIGYEQYF.

This rearrangement joins TRBV2 to TRBJ2-7; 7 bases are shared with TRBD2. V lost 6 bases and J lost 9; bases outside the gene matches: 14. The CDR3 has 14 amino acids. The V gene's germline CDR1 is SNHLY and CDR2 FYNNEI. The CDR3 DNA reads TGTGCCAGCAGCGACCGGGACTACACGATCGGGCAGTACTTC. Encoded protein: CASSDRDYTIGQYF.

This chain connects TRBV4-2 to TRBJ2-1; 8 bases are a match to TRBD2. The length of the CDR3 is 15 residues. Germline V gene data show CDR1 as LGHNA and CDR2 as YNFKEQ. J lost 7 bases, V lost 0 bases, and 5 bases had no gene match. The CDR3 DNA sequence: TGTGCCAGCAGCCAAGAGATAGCGGGGTGGAATGAGCAGTTCTTC. Protein sequence: CASSQEIAGWNEQFF.

This clone showed up just a few times. Different DNA sequences within this sample yield the same CDR3. The chain joins TRBV13 to TRBJ2-7; 8 nucleotides line up with TRBD2. Germline V CDR1 and CDR2: PRHDT, FYEKMQ (reference sequence). V gave up 3 bases and J gave up 5 bases; unmatched junction bases: 9. CDR3 length equals 15 residues. CDR3 nucleotides: TGTGCCAGCAGCTTGGGGGGAGCGGGAGTGGACGAGCAGTACTTC. Its translation is CASSLGGAGVDEQYF.

V usage is TRBV27 and J usage is TRBJ2-2; D is perhaps TRBD2 (5 bases). CDR1 and CDR2 (germline): MNHEY, SMNVEV (reference sequence). V lost 2 bases to trimming and J lost 11 bases, with 12 bases between them. This CDR3 is built from 13 residues. The CDR3 DNA sequence: TGTGCCAGCAGTTTACGGGGTACGAGAGAGCTGTTTTTT. It codes for CASSLRGTRELFF.

The chain is built from TRBV21-1 and TRBJ2-1; the D call TRBD2 from the table was never checked on the DNA. TRBV21-1 counts as a pseudogene. CDR3 length: 16 amino acids. The CDR3 reads CASSKAVTIRANEQFF. In DNA form, the CDR3 reads TGTGCCAGCAGCAAAGCTGTGACTATACGGGCCAATGAGCAGTTCTTC.

This clone has just a few counts. The chain recombines TRBV10-3 with TRBJ1-4, with D hard to call. The CDR3 is made up of 14 amino acids. V shed 4 bases and J shed 7 bases, with 13 bases lying between them. Germline values: CDR1 ENHRY, CDR2 SYGVKD. The CDR3 loop is CAISGGSGLEKLFF. CDR3 nucleotide sequence: TGTGCCATCAGTGGAGGATCCGGTCTTGAAAAACTGTTTTTT.

This clone was detected a few times. The chain joins TRBV10-3 to TRBJ2-5, with D perhaps TRBD2 (5 bases). Germline assignment: CDR1 ENHRY and CDR2 SYGVKD. The CDR3 sequence is 13 residues long. V lost 8 bases and J lost 4, with 14 bases in between. The CDR3 spells CAIGGLEAETQYF. As DNA, the CDR3 is TGTGCCATCGGTGGGTTGGAGGCAGAGACCCAGTACTTC.

This clone was detected a few times. This rearrangement joins TRBV28 to TRBJ2-7; TRBD2 matches at 8 bases. Germline V gene sequence: CDR1 MDHEN, CDR2 SYDVKM. The CDR3 has 15 residues. The junction had 7 bases not matched to a gene; V was cut back by 4 bases and J by 2 bases. CDR3 sequence reads: CASSSPGLVAYEQYF. DNA for the CDR3: TGTGCCAGCAGTTCTCCGGGACTAGTCGCCTACGAGCAGTACTTC.

A few counts support this clone. The rearrangement links TRBV28 to TRBJ1-2; D possibly corresponds to TRBD1 (6 bases). This CDR3 region has 16 residues. Trimming took 5 bases from V and 8 from J, leaving 24 bases between them. The germline CDR1 and CDR2 sequences are MDHEN and SYDVKM. Here the CDR3 reads CASSVSWRGTGKGYTF. CDR3 DNA sequence: TGTGCCAGCAGTGTGAGTTGGAGGGGAACAGGGAAAGGCTACACCTTC.

The table lists this clone with a few counts. This chain joins TRBV7-6 and TRBJ2-3; TRBD2 aligns across 10 bases. This CDR3 is 16 amino acids long. The germline V gene has CDR1 SGHVS and CDR2 FNYEAQ. V lost 1 base, J lost 2 bases, and 3 bases stayed unmatched. CDR3 in DNA: TGTGCCAGCAGCTTAGGAACTAGCGGGGTCACAGATACGCAGTATTTT. Encoded protein: CASSLGTSGVTDTQYF.

Only a few counts were recorded for this clone. The chain recombines TRBV5-1 with TRBJ2-7; perhaps TRBD1 as D (6 bases). CDR1 SGHRS and CDR2 YFSETQ come from the germline V gene. This CDR3 contains 13 residues. Trimming removed 4 bases at V and 1 base at J, with 9 bases between. This CDR3 reads CASSPDRSYEQYF. The CDR3 DNA sequence: TGCGCCAGCAGCCCTGACAGGTCCTACGAGCAGTACTTC.

A few counts support this clone. The chain couples TRBV11-2 to TRBJ2-1; maybe TRBD2 (5 bases). Trimming left V 5 bases short and J 1 base short, with 18 bases between. From germline, CDR1 is SGHAT and CDR2 FQNNGV. The CDR3 sequence is 17 residues long. The CDR3: CASSRPLAGGSYNEQFF. The CDR3 DNA sequence: TGTGCCAGCAGCCGTCCCCTAGCTGGAGGTTCCTACAATGAGCAGTTCTTC. Full variable domain (outside the CDR3, taken from reference TRBV11-2 and TRBJ2-1): EAGVAQSPRYKIIEKRQSVAFWCNPISGHATLYWYQQILGQGPKLLIQFQNNGVVDDSQLPKDRFSAERLKGVDSTLKIQPAKLEDSAVYLCASSRPLAGGSYNEQFFGPGTRLTVL.

This chain links TRBV20-1 with TRBJ2-1; D might be TRBD2 (6 bases). CDR1 DFQATT and CDR2 SNEGSKA come from the germline V gene (reference sequence). The CDR3 runs 11 residues. Trimming pared 2 bases from V and 7 bases from J, leaving 6 bases between. The CDR3 is CSARSGNEQFF. The DNA for the CDR3 is TGCAGTGCTAGAAGCGGGAATGAGCAGTTCTTC.

The V gene is TRBV18, the J gene TRBJ1-4; the D gene is possibly TRBD1 (5 bases). V lost 5 bases, J lost 5 bases, and 9 bases lay in between. The CDR3 contains 13 residues. From germline, CDR1 is KGHSH and CDR2 LQKENI. CDR3 residues: CASSTRENEKLFF. Here the CDR3 DNA reads TGTGCCAGCTCAACCAGGGAGAATGAAAAACTGTTTTTT.

J is TRBJ2-2 and V is TRBV5-6; possible D gene TRBD2, 5 bases. Trimming cost V 7 bases and J 3 bases, with 16 bases left between them. Germline CDR1 and CDR2: SGHDT and YYEEEE. The CDR3 loop spans 15 amino acids. CDR3 loop: CASRLRLLDTGELFF. CDR3 coding DNA: TGTGCCAGCCGGTTAAGACTACTGGACACCGGGGAGCTGTTTTTT. Full variable domain (rest looked up from reference TRBV5-6 and TRBJ2-2): DAGVTQSPTHLIKTRGQQVTLRCSPKSGHDTVSWYQQALGQGPQFIFQYYEEEERQRGNFPDRFSGHQFPNYSSELNVNALLLGDSALYLCASRLRLLDTGELFFGEGSRLTVL.

This clone was observed a handful of times. This sequence joins TRBV28 and TRBJ2-1, with 8 nucleotides matching TRBD2. V trimming: 5 bases; J trimming: 1 base; junction bases outside the gene matches: 16. Germline-derived CDR1 and CDR2 are MDHEN and SYDVKM. The CDR3 is 19 amino acids. The CDR3 nucleotides are TGTGCCAGCAGTCCGGGATTAGCGGGAATGAAAGCTTCCTACAATGAGCAGTTCTTC. Residues: CASSPGLAGMKASYNEQFF.